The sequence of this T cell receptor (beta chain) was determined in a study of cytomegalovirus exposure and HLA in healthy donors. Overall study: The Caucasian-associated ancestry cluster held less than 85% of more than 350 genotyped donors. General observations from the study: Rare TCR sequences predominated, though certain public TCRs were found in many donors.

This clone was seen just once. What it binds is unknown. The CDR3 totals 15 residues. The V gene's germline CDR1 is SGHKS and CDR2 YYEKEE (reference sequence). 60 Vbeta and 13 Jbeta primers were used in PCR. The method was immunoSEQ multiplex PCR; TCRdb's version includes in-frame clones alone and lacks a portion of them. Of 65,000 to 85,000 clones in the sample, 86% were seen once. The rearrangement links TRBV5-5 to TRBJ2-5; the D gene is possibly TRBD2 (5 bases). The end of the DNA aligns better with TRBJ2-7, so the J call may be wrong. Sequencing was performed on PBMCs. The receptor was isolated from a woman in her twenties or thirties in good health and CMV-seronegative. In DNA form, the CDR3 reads TGTGCCAGCAGCTACACCGACCGGGAAACCTACGAGCAGTACTTC. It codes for CASSYTDRETYEQYF.